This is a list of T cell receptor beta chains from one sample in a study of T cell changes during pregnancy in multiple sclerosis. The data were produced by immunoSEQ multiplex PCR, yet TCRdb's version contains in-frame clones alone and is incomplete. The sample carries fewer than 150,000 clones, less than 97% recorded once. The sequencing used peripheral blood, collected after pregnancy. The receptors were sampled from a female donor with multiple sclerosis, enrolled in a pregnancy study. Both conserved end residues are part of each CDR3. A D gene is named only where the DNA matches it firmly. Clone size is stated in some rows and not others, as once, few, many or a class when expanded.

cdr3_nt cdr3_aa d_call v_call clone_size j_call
TGTGCCAGCAGCTTCCCGGGACAGGGGGCGCGGGAGCAGTACTTC CASSFPGQGAREQYF TRBD1 TRBV5-6 once TRBJ2-7
TGTGCCAGCAGCCAAGTTGGTGGAAGCGGGGGGGCGTGGGGGACCGGGGAGCTGTTTTTT CASSQVGGSGGAWGTGELFF TRBD2 TRBV4-2 . TRBJ2-2
TGTGCCAGCTCTCATTTCATGGGACTAGCGGCGGAGACCCAGTACTTC CASSHFMGLAAETQYF TRBD2 TRBV28 . TRBJ2-5
TGTGCCAGCTCACCAGGGCTCCGAAGCTCTGGAAACACCATATATTTT CASSPGLRSSGNTIYF . TRBV18 . TRBJ1-3
TGTGCCAGCACTGGAGTTGGGGCTCCAGCAGATACGCAGTATTTT CASTGVGAPADTQYF . TRBV2 . TRBJ2-3
TGTGCCAGCAGCACCTTAGGGAAGGGGCTCCTCTTT CASSTLGKGLLF . TRBV28 . TRBJ1-1
TGTGCCATCCGCGGAATAGCTAGCAATCAGCCCCAGCATTTT CAIRGIASNQPQHF . TRBV10-3 . TRBJ1-5
TGTGCCAGTAGTATAGCCTCCGGGATAGGCACAGATACGCAGTATTTT CASSIASGIGTDTQYF . TRBV19 . TRBJ2-3
TGTGCCAGCAGTTCACCCAGGGGAATGGGCAATCAGCCCCAGCATTTT CASSSPRGMGNQPQHF . TRBV28 . TRBJ1-5
TGTGCCAGCACCGCGCCCGGGACTCCCCGAAGGCAGTATTTT CASTAPGTPRRQYF . TRBV6-1 . TRBJ2-3
TGTGCCAGCAGTTTAGGGGGACTCTTCTCCTACGAGCAGTACTTC CASSLGGLFSYEQYF . TRBV28 . TRBJ2-7
TGTGCCAGTAGTATTGCGGATCCCAATGAGCAGTTCTTC CASSIADPNEQFF . TRBV19 . TRBJ2-1
TGTGCCAGCAGTGGGACAGGTGCCACAGATACGCAGTATTTT CASSGTGATDTQYF TRBD1 TRBV27 . TRBJ2-3
TGTGCCAGCAGTCTCCTGGGCCGGGGAGAGCAGTACTTC CASSLLGRGEQYF . TRBV6-5 . TRBJ2-7
TGTGCCAGTAGTACCCATCACGTCGGGGAGGCGGATGAGCAGTTCTTC CASSTHHVGEADEQFF . TRBV19 . TRBJ2-1
TGTGCCAGCAGCCCCGGCGAGACAGGGGGCAATTTT CASSPGETGGNF TRBD1 TRBV28 . TRBJ1-5
TGTGCCAGCAGTTTAGGGACTAGCGGGAGAGGCACCGGGGAGCTGTTTTTT CASSLGTSGRGTGELFF TRBD2 TRBV28 . TRBJ2-2
TGTGCCAGCAGCCCTGGGACGGGACAGACCGGGGAGCTGTTTTTT CASSPGTGQTGELFF TRBD1 TRBV13 . TRBJ2-2
TGCGCCAGCAGCTTTGGTGGACAGGGGGAAAAACTGTTTTTT CASSFGGQGEKLFF TRBD1 TRBV5-1 . TRBJ1-4
TGTGCCAGCAGCCCGGACAGTATCTATGGCTACACCTTC CASSPDSIYGYTF . TRBV6-5 . TRBJ1-2
TGTGCCAGCAGTGGGAGGGCCGCGGGTGAGCAGTTCTTC CASSGRAAGEQFF . TRBV2 . TRBJ2-1
TGTGCCAGCTCGCGACTAGCGGGAGCCGGGGAGCTGTTTTTT CASSRLAGAGELFF TRBD2 TRBV6-4 . TRBJ2-2
TGTGCCAGCAGTCCGAAACAGGGGGCGCGAACTACGTTAGCGGGACTAGCGGGACGTGAGCAGTACTTC CASSPKQGARTTLAGLAGREQYF TRBD2 TRBV28 . TRBJ2-7
TGTGCCAGCAGTGAAGCAAGGGGGCAGGGAAACACCATATATTTT CASSEARGQGNTIYF TRBD1 TRBV6-1 . TRBJ1-3
TGTGCCAGCAACATGGGAGCCGGGGAGCTGTTTTTT CASNMGAGELFF . TRBV2 . TRBJ2-2
TGTGCCAGCAGCTTGGAAAGCGCAGGGAACTATGGCTACACCTTC CASSLESAGNYGYTF . TRBV5-4 few TRBJ1-2
TGTGCCAGTAGTCCCCAGGGTAGTCGCACTGAAGCTTTCTTT CASSPQGSRTEAFF . TRBV19 . TRBJ1-1
TGTGCCAGCACCCTCGGACAGGGTCCCTACGAGCAGTACTTC CASTLGQGPYEQYF TRBD1 TRBV27 once TRBJ2-7
TGTGCCATCAGTCCTTGGGGCGGCGGGGAGCTGTTTTTT CAISPWGGGELFF . TRBV10-3 . TRBJ2-2
TGTGCCAGTAGTGAAGGGGGGACAGGATTTCCCTACGAGCAGTACTTC CASSEGGTGFPYEQYF TRBD1 TRBV19 . TRBJ2-7
TGTGCCAGCAGTCTAGGTATAGATACTGAAGCTTTCTTT CASSLGIDTEAFF . TRBV28 . TRBJ1-1
TGCGCCAGCAGCTTGGTCCAGACTAGCGGGGGCCACAATGAGCAGTTCTTC CASSLVQTSGGHNEQFF TRBD2 TRBV5-1 . TRBJ2-1
TGCGCCAGCAGCCTCTCGGGACTAGCGGGAGGGATAGATACGCAGTATTTT CASSLSGLAGGIDTQYF TRBD2 TRBV5-1 . TRBJ2-3
TGTGCCAGCAGCCGATACAAGTTCACAGATACGCAGTATTTT CASSRYKFTDTQYF . TRBV7-8 . TRBJ2-3
TGTGCCAGTAGTACAAGGGACAGTCCCTACGAGCAGTACTTC CASSTRDSPYEQYF TRBD1 TRBV19 . TRBJ2-7
TGTGCCACCAGCAGAGATAGGGGCGGCGGGAGGGCCGGGAATGAGCAGTTCTTC CATSRDRGGGRAGNEQFF TRBD2 TRBV15 . TRBJ2-1
TGTGCCAGCAGCCACGGGGGAAATGAGCAGTTCTTC CASSHGGNEQFF . TRBV11-3 . TRBJ2-1
TGTGCCAGCAGCGTAATAGCGGGGGCTGAGCAGTTCTTC CASSVIAGAEQFF TRBD2 TRBV9 . TRBJ2-1
TGTGCCAGCAGTCATGCCCAGGGGGCGTCGTACGAGCAGTACTTC CASSHAQGASYEQYF TRBD1 TRBV6-5 . TRBJ2-7
TGCGCCAGTACGTCCCCAGGCTCCTACAATGAGCAGTTCTTC CASTSPGSYNEQFF . TRBV5-1 . TRBJ2-1
TGTGCCATCAGGACATCCGGGACTAACTACAATGAGCAGTTCTTC CAIRTSGTNYNEQFF TRBD2 TRBV10-3 . TRBJ2-1
TGTGCCAGCAGTTACCGGGACAGGGGTAGTGAGGTGTTTTTT CASSYRDRGSEVFF TRBD1 TRBV27 . TRBJ2-2
TGTGCCAGCAGTTTATGGTTCGGACAGGGGAGCTCTGGGGCCAACGTCCTGACTTTC CASSLWFGQGSSGANVLTF TRBD1 TRBV28 . TRBJ2-6
TGTGCCAGCAGTGACGGGGGATACCAAGAGACCCAGTACTTC CASSDGGYQETQYF . TRBV25-1 . TRBJ2-5
TGTGCCAGCAGCCCGGGAACCGGGAGTCCCTACGAGCAGTACTTC CASSPGTGSPYEQYF . TRBV11-2 . TRBJ2-7
TGTGCCAGCAGTTCGTTGAGGGCTGGGGGGGAGCTGTTTTTT CASSSLRAGGELFF . TRBV28 . TRBJ2-2